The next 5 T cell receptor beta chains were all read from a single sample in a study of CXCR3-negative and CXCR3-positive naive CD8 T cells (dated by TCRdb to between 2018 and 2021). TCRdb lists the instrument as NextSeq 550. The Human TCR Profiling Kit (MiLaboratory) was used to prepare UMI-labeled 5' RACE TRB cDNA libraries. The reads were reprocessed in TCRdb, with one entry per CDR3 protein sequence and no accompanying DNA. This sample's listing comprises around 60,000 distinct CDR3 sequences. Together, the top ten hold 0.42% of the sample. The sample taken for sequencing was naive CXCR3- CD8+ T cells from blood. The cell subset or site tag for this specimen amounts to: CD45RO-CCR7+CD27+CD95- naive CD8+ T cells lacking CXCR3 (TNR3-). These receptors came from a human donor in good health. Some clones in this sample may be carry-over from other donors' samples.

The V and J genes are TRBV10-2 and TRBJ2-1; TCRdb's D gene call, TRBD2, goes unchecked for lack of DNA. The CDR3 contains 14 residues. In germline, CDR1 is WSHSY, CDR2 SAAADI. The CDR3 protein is CASSEGLASNEQFF.

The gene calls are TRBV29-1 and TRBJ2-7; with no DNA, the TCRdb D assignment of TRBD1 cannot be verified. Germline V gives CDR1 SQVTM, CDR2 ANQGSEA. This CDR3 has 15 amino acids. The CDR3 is CSVVGGQGSYYEQYF.

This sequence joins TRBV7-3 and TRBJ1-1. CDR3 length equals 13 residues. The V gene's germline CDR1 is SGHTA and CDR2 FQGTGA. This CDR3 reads CASSLTLITEAFF.

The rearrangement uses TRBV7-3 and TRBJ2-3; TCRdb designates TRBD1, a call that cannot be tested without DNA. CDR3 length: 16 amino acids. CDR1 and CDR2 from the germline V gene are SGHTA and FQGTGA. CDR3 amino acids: CASSTPGGGGTDTQYF.

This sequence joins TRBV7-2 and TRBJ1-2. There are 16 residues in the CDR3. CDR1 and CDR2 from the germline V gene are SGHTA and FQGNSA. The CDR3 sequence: CASSLEQLRPNYGYTF.